The source of this TCR beta chain is a study of blood T cell repertoires in COVID-19. The CDR3 totals 13 residues. Germline-derived CDR1 and CDR2 are SGHTA and FQGNSA. V was cut by 2 bases and J by 11 bases, with 13 bases left in between. Clones were read by immunoSEQ multiplex PCR, and TCRdb kept only the in-frame ones, dropping some. The table lists roughly 150,000 clones, approximately 83% of them singletons. Sequencing used peripheral blood. V gene TRBV7-2 combines with J gene TRBJ1-5, with a possible D match to TRBD1 (6 bases). The receptor comes from an elderly woman with acute or convalescent COVID-19. The CDR3 loop is CASSLNQGRAQHF. The CDR3 region has the DNA TGTGCCAGCAGCTTAAACCAGGGGCGGGCCCAGCATTTT.